The T cell receptor beta chain under discussion was sequenced for a study of blood T cells in healthy people across ages. In germline, CDR1 is SGHRS, CDR2 YFSETQ. The CDR3 runs 14 residues. Trimming left V 4 bases short and J 3 bases short, with 11 bases between. Notes on this clonotype: Its antigen is unidentified.

Next came a second PCR, run for about 7 to 12 cycles, which used a sample-barcoded 5' primer along with a J-beta primer mix. TCRdb re-called the 5' RACE reads with MiXCR, one entry per CDR3 protein. The sample includes a few hundred thousand distinct CDR3 sequences, roughly a quarter of them seen just once. Study-level points and caveats: Older individuals had lower TCR beta diversity per million T cells (the decline was roughly linear).

The sample, 7.5 to 10 milliliters of peripheral blood, was drawn from each donor. Per sample, at least 5 micrograms of total RNA were extracted. This sequence originates from a woman aged 70-85 years in good health. The chain has TRBV5-1 and TRBJ2-1; D is possibly TRBD2 (6 bases). Sequenced: blood. CDR3 nucleotide sequence: TGCGCCAGCAGCCAGGCGGGAAGCTACAATGAGCAGTTCTTC. Protein sequence: CASSQAGSYNEQFF.